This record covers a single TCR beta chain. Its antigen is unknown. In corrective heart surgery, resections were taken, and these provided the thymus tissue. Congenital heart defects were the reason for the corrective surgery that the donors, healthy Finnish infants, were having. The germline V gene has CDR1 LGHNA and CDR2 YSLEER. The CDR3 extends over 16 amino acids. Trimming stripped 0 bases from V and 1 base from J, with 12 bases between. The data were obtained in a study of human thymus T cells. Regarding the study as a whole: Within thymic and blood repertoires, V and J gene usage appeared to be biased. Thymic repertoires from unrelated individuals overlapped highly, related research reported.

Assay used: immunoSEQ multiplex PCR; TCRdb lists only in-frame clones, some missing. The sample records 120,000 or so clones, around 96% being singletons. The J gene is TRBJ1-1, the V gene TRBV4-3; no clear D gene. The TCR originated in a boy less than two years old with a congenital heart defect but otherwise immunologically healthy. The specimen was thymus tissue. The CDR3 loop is CASSQDRGQTNTEAFF. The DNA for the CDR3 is TGCGCCAGCAGCCAAGATCGTGGGCAGACGAACACTGAAGCTTTCTTT.